Described below is a single T cell receptor (beta chain) sequence and its context. Its matching antigen is unknown. This entry belongs to a study of Graves' ophthalmopathy and Graves' hyperthyroidism. Points from the study as a whole: Most thyroid clonotypes with frequency above 0.001 were detected in blood too. Ophthalmopathy could be told apart from stable hyperthyroidism by a 13-signature model (about 90% sensitivity, around 80% specificity). Ophthalmopathy progression was predicted with around 71% sensitivity and about 72% specificity.

CDR3 length: 15 amino acids. Trimming cost V 3 bases and J 2 bases, with 11 bases left between them. Amplification of TCR beta CDR3 regions used RNA transcripts. First-round RT-PCR used HTBI primers; second-round multiplex PCR followed. TCRdb processed the multiplex PCR reads anew with MiXCR; each CDR3 protein has one entry. The table has 200,000 to 250,000 distinct CDR3 sequences, approximately 29% seen once. This sequence joins TRBV12-3 or TRBV12-4 and TRBJ1-5; D is undetermined. Material: peripheral blood. The receptor comes from a man aged 45-65 years with Graves' ophthalmopathy. The DNA of the CDR3 is TGTGCCAGCAGTTTGTATCGTGGAGGCAATCAGCCCCAGCATTTT. Protein sequence: CASSLYRGGNQPQHF.